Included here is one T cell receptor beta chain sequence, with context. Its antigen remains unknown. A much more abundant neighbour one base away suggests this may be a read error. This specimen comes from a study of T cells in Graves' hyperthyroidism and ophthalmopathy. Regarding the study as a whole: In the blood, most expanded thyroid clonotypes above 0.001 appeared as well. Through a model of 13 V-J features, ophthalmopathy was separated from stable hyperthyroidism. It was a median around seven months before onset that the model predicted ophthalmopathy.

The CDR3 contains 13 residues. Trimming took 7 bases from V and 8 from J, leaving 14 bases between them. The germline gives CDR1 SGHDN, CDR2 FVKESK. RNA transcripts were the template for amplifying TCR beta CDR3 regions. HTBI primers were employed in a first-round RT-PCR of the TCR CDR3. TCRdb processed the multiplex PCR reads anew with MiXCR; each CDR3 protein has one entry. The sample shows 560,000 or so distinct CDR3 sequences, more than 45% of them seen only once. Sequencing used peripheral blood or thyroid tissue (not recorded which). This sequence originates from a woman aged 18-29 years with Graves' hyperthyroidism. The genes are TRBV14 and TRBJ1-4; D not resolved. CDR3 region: CASTPTPGEKLFF. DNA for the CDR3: TGTGCCAGCACCCCGACCCCGGGGGAAAAACTGTTTTTT.